The clone carrying this T cell receptor (beta chain) was detected a few times. Its antigen is not known. With 6 bases removed from V and 7 bases from J, the gap between germline ends came to 16 bases. The CDR3 covers 13 residues. This sample is part of a study of human T cells and chemical hapten exposure. Study as a whole: Diagnoses of alopecia areata, totalis or universalis occurred in mostly female patients. General study points: Significantly more large CDR3 similarity clusters arose among expanded TCRs than among controls.

Individual cDNA molecules received unique molecular identifiers in the library. One entry per CDR3 protein, called by TCRdb with MiXCR from the RACE reads. The repertoire consists of about 110,000 distinct CDR3 sequences, with about a tenth occurring once and the leading ten covering 2.5% to 3.5%. Sample time point: patch test 2, 6 weeks after DPC sensitization. Treatment indicated: therapeutic diphenylcyclopropenone sensitization with weekly scalp DPC. The TCR was taken from a woman in her thirties or forties with alopecia areata. Some clones in this sample may be carry-over from other donors' samples. The rearrangement joins TRBV12-3 or TRBV12-4 to TRBJ2-7, with D possibly TRBD2 on 6 matching bases. Here the sequenced sample was whole blood, taken in connection with sensitization to the hapten diphenylcyclopropenone (DPC). The DNA for the CDR3 is TGTGCCAGCAGAGCCGGGAGCGTAGGGGAGCAGTACTTC. This encodes CASRAGSVGEQYF.